This TCR beta chain is from a study of shared clonotypes between healthy human individuals. Overall study: CD4 naive and CD4 memory each took three plates per donor, while CD8 naive took two and CD8 memory one. General study results and limits: Naive CD4 clonotype sharing across four donors was around 5%. Clonotype sharing across donors was expected to vary with sequencing depth.

Naive CD8 cells lacked CD45RO and underwent positive selection for CCR7, leaving out terminally differentiated effector memory CD45RA+ cells. Clones were read by immunoSEQ multiplex PCR, and TCRdb kept only the in-frame ones, dropping some. The data show about 2.2 million clones, with approximately 94% seen just once and 1.5% to 2% held by the top ten. CDR1 and CDR2 from the germline V gene are SGHDN and FVKESK. V was clipped by 4 bases and J by 2 bases, with 6 bases between them. The CDR3 extends over 13 amino acids. This clone came up once. Its target is unknown. The TCR sequence derives from a man aged 18 to 29 in good health. Some clones in this sample may be carry-over from other donors' samples. Sequencing input: naive CD8+ T cells from PBMCs. This chain joins TRBV14 and TRBJ2-1; D ambiguous. The DNA of the CDR3 is TGTGCCAGCAGCCCGACCGCCTACAATGAGCAGTTCTTC. Protein: CASSPTAYNEQFF. Full variable domain (rest looked up from reference TRBV14 and TRBJ2-1): EAGVTQFPSHSVIEKGQTVTLRCDPISGHDNLYWYRRVMGKEIKFLLHFVKESKQDESGMPNNRFLAERTGGTYSTLKVQPAELEDSGVYFCASSPTAYNEQFFGPGTRLTVL.